One sample yielded the 11 T cell receptor beta chains listed below, sequenced in a study of CD8 T cells in seronegative destructive rheumatoid arthritis. Clones were read by immunoSEQ multiplex PCR, and TCRdb kept only the in-frame ones, dropping some. The sample has over 4,000 clones; approximately 70% are singletons. What was sequenced was CD8+ T cells from blood. All receptors derive from a woman aged 50 or older with seronegative destructive rheumatoid arthritis.

The chain employs TRBV15 and TRBJ1-5, with no clear D. The CDR3 length is 15 residues. The V end was cut by 0 bases, the J end by 0 bases, with 6 bases between. Germline CDR1 LNHNV, CDR2 YYDKDF (reference sequence). In DNA, the CDR3 is TGTGCCACCAGCAGAGAGCGGTATAGCAATCAGCCCCAGCATTTT. Translation: CATSRERYSNQPQHF.

V and J are TRBV6-1 and TRBJ2-1; D might be TRBD2 (6 bases). The CDR3 sequence is 13 residues long. V dropped 3 bases and J dropped 4 bases, with 7 bases sitting between them. Germline V gene sequence: CDR1 MNHNS, CDR2 SASEGT. CDR3 coding DNA: TGTGCCAGCAGTGACGGGGGATACAATGAGCAGTTCTTC. Residues: CASSDGGYNEQFF.

V usage is TRBV6-6 and J usage is TRBJ1-2; the D is unclear. This CDR3 is 11 amino acids long. Germline values: CDR1 MNHNY, CDR2 SVGAGI (reference sequence). V was trimmed by 5 bases and J by 8 bases, leaving 9 bases between them. Here the CDR3 reads CASSTQRGYTF. CDR3 bases: TGTGCCAGCAGTACTCAGAGGGGCTACACCTTC.

The CDR3 protein is CASLAGGREQFF. CDR3 in DNA: TGTGCCAGCTTAGCGGGGGGGCGCGAGCAGTTCTTC. J is TRBJ2-1 and V is TRBV13; 11 bases agree with TRBD2. Unmatched junction bases numbered 4, after V lost 8 bases and J lost 10 bases. Germline-derived CDR1 and CDR2 are PRHDT and FYEKMQ (reference sequence). CDR3 length: 12 amino acids.

V and J are TRBV7-8 and TRBJ2-1; weak D call: TRBD1 (6 bases). Germline loops: CDR1 SGHVS, CDR2 FQNEAQ. V was cut by 6 bases and J by 4 bases, with 16 bases left in between. The CDR3 contains 15 residues. Here the CDR3 DNA reads TGTGCCAGCAGTCTCCCCGGGACACCGTACAATGAGCAGTTCTTC. It is translated as CASSLPGTPYNEQFF.

This clone has only a few counts. The rearrangement joins TRBV7-3 to TRBJ1-2; 7 bases fit TRBD1. CDR1 is SGHTA and CDR2 is FQGTGA in the germline V gene. V was pared by 2 bases and J by 3 bases, with 3 bases of the junction left unmatched. This CDR3 has 14 residues. CDR3 amino acids: CASSLGTEYYGYTF. DNA for the CDR3: TGTGCCAGCAGCTTAGGGACAGAATACTATGGCTACACCTTC. The full variable domain, with the rest looked up from reference TRBV7-3 and TRBJ1-2, is GAGVSQTPSNKVTEKGKYVELRCDPISGHTALYWYRQSLGQGPEFLIYFQGTGAADDSGLPNDRFFAVRPEGSVSTLKIQRTERGDSAVYLCASSLGTEYYGYTFGSGTRLTVV.

This sequence joins TRBV27 and TRBJ2-7; 7 nucleotides match TRBD1. Germline V CDR1 and CDR2: MNHEY, SMNVEV (reference sequence). This CDR3 is built from 14 residues. V dropped 5 bases and J dropped 4; count of bases not matched to a gene: 8. In DNA form, the CDR3 reads TGTGCCAGCAGTCCGACAGGGCTGAGGTACGAGCAGTACTTC. Protein sequence: CASSPTGLRYEQYF.

The genes are TRBV19 and TRBJ2-7; TRBD1 agrees at 8 bases. Germline V CDR1 and CDR2: LNHDA, SQIVND (reference sequence). This CDR3 comprises 15 residues. V shed 6 bases and J 6 bases; nucleotides not matched to a gene: 13. The CDR3 sequence is CASRATGTGWSEQYF. As DNA, the CDR3 is TGTGCCAGTAGAGCAACCGGGACAGGCTGGTCCGAGCAGTACTTC.

This sequence joins TRBV28 and TRBJ2-1, with 9 bases lining up with TRBD2. J was trimmed by 7 bases and V by 2 bases; bases with no gene match: 12. Germline V lookup: CDR1 MDHEN, CDR2 SYDVKM. There are 17 residues in the CDR3. The CDR3 region has the DNA TGTGCCAGCAGTTTACCGGGCGGGGGGGCCTTGGGAAATGAGCAGTTCTTC. Its protein is CASSLPGGGALGNEQFF.

V and J are TRBV2 and TRBJ2-7; D is undetermined. CDR3 length: 13 amino acids. Germline V gene data show CDR1 as SNHLY and CDR2 as FYNNEI. Deletions cut 3 bases from V and 5 bases from J, with 11 bases between. In DNA, the CDR3 is TGTGCCAGCAGTGATCTTCGAGGTAACGAGCAGTACTTC. Its translation is CASSDLRGNEQYF.

This chain joins TRBV5-4 and TRBJ1-3; D may be TRBD1 (5 bases). This CDR3 has 16 amino acids. Trimming stripped 3 bases from V and 0 bases from J, with 13 bases between. CDR1 is SGHNT, CDR2 YYREEE, per germline (reference sequence). CDR3 bases: TGTGCCAGCAGCTATGGACACCCGAGCTCTGGAAACACCATATATTTT. It encodes CASSYGHPSSGNTIYF. Supplemented by reference TRBV5-4 and TRBJ1-3, the full variable domain reads ETGVTQSPTHLIKTRGQQVTLRCSSQSGHNTVSWYQQALGQGPQFIFQYYREEENGRGNFPPRFSGLQFPNYSSELNVNALELDDSALYLCASSYGHPSSGNTIYFGEGSWLTVV.